This T cell receptor (beta chain) was profiled in a study of cytomegalovirus exposure and HLA in healthy donors. With 60 Vbeta and 13 Jbeta primers, the PCR was carried out. Only in-frame clones appear in the TCRdb table, and some are missing; sequencing was by immunoSEQ multiplex PCR. Among about 120,000 clones listed, around 63% were seen once. Findings of the study overall: A later analysis linked a missense DCLRE1C variant to TCR beta V- and J-gene trimming.

As to this clone: Its antigen remains unidentified.

Sequencing was carried out using PBMCs. The sequence was obtained from a man aged 40-49 years in good health and CMV-seropositive.

DNA for the CDR3: TGTGCCAGCAGTTTAACGGGTAGAGGGGGTCGCACTGAAGCTTTCTTT. Protein: CASSLTGRGGRTEAFF. The chain is built from TRBV6-5 and TRBJ1-1; D might be TRBD1 (6 bases). Germline CDR1 and CDR2: MNHEY and SVGAGI. The CDR3 consists of 16 residues. Deletions cut 4 bases from V and 4 bases from J, with 19 bases between.